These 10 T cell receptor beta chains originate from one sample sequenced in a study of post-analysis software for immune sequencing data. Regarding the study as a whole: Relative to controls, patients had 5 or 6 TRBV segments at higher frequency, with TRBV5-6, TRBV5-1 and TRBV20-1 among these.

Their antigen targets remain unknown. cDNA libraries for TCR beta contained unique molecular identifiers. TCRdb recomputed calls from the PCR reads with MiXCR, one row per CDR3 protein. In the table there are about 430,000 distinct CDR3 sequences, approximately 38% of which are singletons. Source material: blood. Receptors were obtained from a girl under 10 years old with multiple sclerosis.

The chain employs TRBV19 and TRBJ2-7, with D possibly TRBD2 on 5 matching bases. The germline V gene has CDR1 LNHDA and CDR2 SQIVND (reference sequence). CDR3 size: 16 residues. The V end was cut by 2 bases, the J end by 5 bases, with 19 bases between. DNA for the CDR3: TGTGCCAGTAGTATAATAGGGTCAGCGACTAATCACGAGCAGTACTTC. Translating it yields CASSIIGSATNHEQYF.

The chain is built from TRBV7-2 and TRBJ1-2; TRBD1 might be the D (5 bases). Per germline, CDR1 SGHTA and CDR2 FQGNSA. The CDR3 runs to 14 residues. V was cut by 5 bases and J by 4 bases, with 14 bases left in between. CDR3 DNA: TGTGCCAGCAGCCCGAGCGACAGCGGCTATGGCTACACCTTC. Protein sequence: CASSPSDSGYGYTF.

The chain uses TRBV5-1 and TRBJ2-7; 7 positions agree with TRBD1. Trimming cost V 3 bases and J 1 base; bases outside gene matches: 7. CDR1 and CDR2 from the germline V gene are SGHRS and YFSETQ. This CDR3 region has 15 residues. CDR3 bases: TGCGCCAGCAGCTCCAGACAGGGTGCGTCCTACGAGCAGTACTTC. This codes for CASSSRQGASYEQYF.

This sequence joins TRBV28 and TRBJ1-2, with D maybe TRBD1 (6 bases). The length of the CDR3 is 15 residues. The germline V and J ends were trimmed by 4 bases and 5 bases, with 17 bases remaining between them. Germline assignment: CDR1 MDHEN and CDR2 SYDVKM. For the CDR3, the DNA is TGTGCCAGCAGTTATTTAGGGGGACTGAGGTATGGCTACACCTTC. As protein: CASSYLGGLRYGYTF.

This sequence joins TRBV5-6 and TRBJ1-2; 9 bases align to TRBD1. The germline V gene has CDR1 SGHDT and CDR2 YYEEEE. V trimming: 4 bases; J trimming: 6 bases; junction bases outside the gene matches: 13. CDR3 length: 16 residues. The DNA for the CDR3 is TGTGCCAGCAGCCTCCTAGGACAGGGGCGAGAGCATGGCTACACCTTC. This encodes CASSLLGQGREHGYTF.

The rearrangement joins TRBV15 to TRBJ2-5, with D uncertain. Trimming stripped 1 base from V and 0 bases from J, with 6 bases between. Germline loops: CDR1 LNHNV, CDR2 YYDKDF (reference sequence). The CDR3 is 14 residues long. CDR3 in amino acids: CATSRARNQETQYF. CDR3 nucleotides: TGTGCCACCAGCAGAGCTCGGAACCAAGAGACCCAGTACTTC.

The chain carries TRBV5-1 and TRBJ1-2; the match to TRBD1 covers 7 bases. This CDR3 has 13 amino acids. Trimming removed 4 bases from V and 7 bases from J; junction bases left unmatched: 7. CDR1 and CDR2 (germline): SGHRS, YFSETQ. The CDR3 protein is CASSVTGEAGYTF. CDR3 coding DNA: TGCGCCAGCAGCGTTACAGGGGAGGCTGGCTACACCTTC.

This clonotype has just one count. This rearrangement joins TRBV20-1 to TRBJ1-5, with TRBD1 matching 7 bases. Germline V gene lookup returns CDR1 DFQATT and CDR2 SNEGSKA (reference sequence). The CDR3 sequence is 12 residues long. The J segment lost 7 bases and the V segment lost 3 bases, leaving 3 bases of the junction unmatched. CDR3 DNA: TGCAGTGCTAGTTCAGGGGGACAGCCCCAGCATTTT. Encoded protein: CSASSGGQPQHF.

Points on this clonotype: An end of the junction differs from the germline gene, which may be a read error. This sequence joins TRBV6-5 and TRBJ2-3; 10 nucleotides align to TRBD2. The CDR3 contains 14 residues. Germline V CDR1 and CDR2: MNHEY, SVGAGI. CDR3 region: CASSIAGGTDAQYF. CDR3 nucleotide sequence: TGTGCCAGCAGCATAGCGGGGGGCACAGATGCGCAGTATTTT.

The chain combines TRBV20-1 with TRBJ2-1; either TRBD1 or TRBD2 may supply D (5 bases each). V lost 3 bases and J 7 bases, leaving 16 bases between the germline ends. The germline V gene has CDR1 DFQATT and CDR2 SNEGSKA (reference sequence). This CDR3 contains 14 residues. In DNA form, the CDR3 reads TGCAGTGCTAGGGAAGGGAGCTGGGGGAATGAGCAGTTCTTC. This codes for CSAREGSWGNEQFF.